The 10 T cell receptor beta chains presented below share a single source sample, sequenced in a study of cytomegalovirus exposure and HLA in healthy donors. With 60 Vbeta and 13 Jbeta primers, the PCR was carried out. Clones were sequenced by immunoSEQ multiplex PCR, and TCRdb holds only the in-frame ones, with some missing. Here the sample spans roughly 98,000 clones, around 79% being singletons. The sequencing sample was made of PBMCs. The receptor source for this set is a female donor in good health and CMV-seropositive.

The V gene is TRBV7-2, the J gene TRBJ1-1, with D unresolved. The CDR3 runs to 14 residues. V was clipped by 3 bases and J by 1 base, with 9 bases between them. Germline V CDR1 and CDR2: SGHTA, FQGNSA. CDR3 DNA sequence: TGTGCCAGCAGCTTGGGGAGCTCGAACACTGAAGCTTTCTTT. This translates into CASSLGSSNTEAFF.

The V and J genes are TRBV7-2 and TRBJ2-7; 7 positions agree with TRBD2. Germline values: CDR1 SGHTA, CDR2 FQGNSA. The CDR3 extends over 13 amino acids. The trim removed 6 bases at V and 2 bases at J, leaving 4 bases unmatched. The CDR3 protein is CASRWAGAYEQYF. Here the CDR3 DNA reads TGTGCCAGCAGATGGGCGGGGGCCTACGAGCAGTACTTC.

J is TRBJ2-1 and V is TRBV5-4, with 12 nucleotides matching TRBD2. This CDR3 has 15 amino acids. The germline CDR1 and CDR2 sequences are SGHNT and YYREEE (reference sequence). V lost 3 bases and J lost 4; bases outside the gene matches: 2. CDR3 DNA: TGTGCCAGCAGCTCGACTAGCGGGGGATACAATGAGCAGTTCTTC. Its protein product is CASSSTSGGYNEQFF.

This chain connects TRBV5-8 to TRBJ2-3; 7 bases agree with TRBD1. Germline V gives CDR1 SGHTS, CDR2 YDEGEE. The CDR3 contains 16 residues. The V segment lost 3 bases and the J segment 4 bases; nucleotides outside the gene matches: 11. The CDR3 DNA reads TGTGCCAGCAGCTCCAGAGTACGCACAGGGGCAGATACGCAGTATTTT. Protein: CASSSRVRTGADTQYF. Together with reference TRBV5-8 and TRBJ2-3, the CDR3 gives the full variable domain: EAGVTQSPTHLIKTRGQQATLRCSPISGHTSVYWYQQALGLGLQFLLWYDEGEERNRGNFPPRFSGRQFPNYSSELNVNALELEDSALYLCASSSRVRTGADTQYFGPGTRLTVL.

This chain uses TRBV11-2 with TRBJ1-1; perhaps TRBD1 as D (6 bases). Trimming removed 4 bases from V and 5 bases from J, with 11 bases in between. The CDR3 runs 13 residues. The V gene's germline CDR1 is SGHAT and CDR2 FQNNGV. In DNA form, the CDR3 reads TGTGCCAGCAGCTCTGACAGGAAAACTGAAGCTTTCTTT. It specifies CASSSDRKTEAFF.

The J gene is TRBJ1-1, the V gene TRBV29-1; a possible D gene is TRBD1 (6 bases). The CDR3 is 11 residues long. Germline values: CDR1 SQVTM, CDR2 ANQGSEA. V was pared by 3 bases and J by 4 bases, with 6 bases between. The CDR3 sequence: CSVDRGTEAFF. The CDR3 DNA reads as TGCAGCGTTGACAGGGGCACTGAAGCTTTCTTT.

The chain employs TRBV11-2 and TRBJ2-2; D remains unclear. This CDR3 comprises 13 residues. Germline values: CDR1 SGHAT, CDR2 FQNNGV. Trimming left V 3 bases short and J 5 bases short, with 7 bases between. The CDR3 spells CASSLRITGELFF. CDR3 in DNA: TGTGCCAGCAGCTTGAGGATAACCGGGGAGCTGTTTTTT.

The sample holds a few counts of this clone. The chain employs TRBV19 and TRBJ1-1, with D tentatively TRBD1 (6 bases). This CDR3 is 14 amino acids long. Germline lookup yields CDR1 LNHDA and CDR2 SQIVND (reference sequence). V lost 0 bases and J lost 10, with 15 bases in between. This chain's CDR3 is CASSIEPGGGRAFF. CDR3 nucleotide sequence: TGTGCCAGTAGTATAGAGCCCGGCGGGGGCAGAGCTTTCTTT.

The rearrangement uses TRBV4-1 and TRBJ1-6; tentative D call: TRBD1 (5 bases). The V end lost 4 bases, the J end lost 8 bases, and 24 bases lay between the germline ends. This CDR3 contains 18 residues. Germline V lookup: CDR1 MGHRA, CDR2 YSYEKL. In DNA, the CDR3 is TGCGCCAGCAGCCGGTTATCGTGGGGCCGATTCCGAGATTCACCCCTCCACTTT. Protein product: CASSRLSWGRFRDSPLHF.

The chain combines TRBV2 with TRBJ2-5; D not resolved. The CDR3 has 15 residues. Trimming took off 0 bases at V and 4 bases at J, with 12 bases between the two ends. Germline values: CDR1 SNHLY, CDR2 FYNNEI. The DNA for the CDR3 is TGTGCCAGCAGTGAAGCGCTAGGCCACGCAGAGACCCAGTACTTC. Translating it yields CASSEALGHAETQYF. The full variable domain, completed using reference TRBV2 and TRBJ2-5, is EPEVTQTPSHQVTQMGQEVILRCVPISNHLYFYWYRQILGQKVEFLVSFYNNEISEKSEIFDDQFSVERPDGSNFTLKIRSTKLEDSAMYFCASSEALGHAETQYFGPGTRLLVL.